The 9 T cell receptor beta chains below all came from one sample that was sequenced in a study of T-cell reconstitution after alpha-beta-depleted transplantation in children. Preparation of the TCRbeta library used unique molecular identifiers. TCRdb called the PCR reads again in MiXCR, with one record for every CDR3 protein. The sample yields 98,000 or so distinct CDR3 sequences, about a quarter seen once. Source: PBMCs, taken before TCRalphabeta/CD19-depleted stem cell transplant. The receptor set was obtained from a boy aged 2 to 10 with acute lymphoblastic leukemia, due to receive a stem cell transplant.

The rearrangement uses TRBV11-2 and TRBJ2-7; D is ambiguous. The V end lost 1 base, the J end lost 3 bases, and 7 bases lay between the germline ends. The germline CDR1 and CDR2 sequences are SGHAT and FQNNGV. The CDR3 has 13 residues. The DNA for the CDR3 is TGTGCCAGCAGCTTAGGATTGGACTACGAGCAGTACTTC. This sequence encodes CASSLGLDYEQYF.

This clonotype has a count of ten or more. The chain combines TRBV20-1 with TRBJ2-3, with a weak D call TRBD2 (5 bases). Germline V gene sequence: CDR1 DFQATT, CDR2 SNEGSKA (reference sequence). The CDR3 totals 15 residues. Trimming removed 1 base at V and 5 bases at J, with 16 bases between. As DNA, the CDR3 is TGCAGTGCTAGAGTTAAACTCGGGATGGGAGATACGCAGTATTTT. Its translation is CSARVKLGMGDTQYF.

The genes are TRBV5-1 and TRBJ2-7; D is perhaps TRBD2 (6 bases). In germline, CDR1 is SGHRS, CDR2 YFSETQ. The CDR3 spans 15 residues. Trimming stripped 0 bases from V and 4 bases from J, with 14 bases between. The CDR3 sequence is CASSLDVRGGYEQYF. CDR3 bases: TGCGCCAGCAGCTTGGACGTCAGAGGAGGGTACGAGCAGTACTTC. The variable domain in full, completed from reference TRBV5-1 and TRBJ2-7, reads KAGVTQTPRYLIKTRGQQVTLSCSPISGHRSVSWYQQTPGQGLQFLFEYFSETQRNKGNFPGRFSGRQFSNSRSEMNVSTLELGDSALYLCASSLDVRGGYEQYFGPGTRLTVT.

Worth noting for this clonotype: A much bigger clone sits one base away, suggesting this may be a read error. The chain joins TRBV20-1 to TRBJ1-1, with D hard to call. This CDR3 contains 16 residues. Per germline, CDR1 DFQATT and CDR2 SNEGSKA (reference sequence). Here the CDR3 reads CCARDLGSFMNTEAFF. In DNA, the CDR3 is TGCTGTGCTAGAGATCTGGGGTCGTTCATGAACACTGAAGCTTTCTTT.

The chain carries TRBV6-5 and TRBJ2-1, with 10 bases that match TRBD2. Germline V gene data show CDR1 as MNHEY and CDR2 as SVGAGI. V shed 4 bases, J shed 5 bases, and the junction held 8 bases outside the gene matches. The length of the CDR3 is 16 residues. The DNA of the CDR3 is TGTGCCAGCAGTTTCCAACCGGGACTAGCGAACAATGAGCAGTTCTTC. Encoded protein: CASSFQPGLANNEQFF.

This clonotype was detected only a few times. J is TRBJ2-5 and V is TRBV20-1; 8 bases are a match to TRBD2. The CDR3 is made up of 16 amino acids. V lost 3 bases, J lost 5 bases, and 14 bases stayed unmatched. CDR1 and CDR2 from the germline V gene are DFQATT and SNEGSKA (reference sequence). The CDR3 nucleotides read TGCAGTGCTAGCTCCACTAGCGGAGGGGTACGGGAGACCCAGTACTTC. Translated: CSASSTSGGVRETQYF.

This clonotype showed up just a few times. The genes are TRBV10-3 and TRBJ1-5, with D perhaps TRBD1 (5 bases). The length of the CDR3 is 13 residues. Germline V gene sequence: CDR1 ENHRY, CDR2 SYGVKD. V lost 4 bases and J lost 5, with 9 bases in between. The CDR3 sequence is CAISGDRDQPQHF. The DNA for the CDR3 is TGTGCCATCAGTGGGGACCGGGATCAGCCCCAGCATTTT.

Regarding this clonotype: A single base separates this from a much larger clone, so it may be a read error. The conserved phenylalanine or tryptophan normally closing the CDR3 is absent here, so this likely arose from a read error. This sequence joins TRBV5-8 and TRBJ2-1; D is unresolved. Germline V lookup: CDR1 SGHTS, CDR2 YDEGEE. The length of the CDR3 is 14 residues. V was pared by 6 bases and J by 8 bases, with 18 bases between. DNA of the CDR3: TGTGCCAGCATCAGGTTGCTTGGAGTCGATGAGCAGTTCTCC. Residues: CASIRLLGVDEQFS.

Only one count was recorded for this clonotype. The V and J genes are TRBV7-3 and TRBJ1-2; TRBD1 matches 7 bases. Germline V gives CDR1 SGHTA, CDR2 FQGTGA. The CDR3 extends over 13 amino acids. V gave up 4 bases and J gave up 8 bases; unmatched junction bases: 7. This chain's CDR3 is CASSSTGREGYTF. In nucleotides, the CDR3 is TGTGCCAGCAGCTCGACAGGGAGGGAAGGCTACACCTTC.